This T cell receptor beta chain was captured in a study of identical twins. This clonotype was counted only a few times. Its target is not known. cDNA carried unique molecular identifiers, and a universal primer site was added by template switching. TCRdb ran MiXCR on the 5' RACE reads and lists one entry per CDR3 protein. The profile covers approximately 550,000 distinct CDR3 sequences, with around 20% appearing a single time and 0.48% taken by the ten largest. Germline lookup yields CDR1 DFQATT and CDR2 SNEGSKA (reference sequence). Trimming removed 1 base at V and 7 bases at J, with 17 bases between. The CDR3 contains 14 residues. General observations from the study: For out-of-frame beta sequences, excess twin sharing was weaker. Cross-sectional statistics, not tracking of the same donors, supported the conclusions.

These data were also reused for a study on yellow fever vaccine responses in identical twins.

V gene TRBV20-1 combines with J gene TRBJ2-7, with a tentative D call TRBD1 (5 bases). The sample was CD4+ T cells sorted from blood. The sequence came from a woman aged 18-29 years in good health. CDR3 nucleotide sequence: TGCAGTGCTAGAGCCATACAGGATCCTCAGGAGCAGTACTTC. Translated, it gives CSARAIQDPQEQYF.